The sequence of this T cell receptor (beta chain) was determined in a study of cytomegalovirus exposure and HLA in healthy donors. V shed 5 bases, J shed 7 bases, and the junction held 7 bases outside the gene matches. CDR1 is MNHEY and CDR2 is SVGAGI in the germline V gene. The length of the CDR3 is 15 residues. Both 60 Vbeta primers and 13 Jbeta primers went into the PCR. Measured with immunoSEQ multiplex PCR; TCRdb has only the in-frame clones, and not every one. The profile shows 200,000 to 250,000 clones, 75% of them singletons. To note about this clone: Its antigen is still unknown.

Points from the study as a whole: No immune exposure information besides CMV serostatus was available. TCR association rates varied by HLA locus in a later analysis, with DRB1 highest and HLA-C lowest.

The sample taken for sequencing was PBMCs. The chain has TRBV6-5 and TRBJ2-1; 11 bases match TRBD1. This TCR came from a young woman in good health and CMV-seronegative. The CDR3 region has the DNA TGTGCCAGCAGTAAACCGGGACAGGGGGTGAATGAGCAGTTCTTC. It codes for CASSKPGQGVNEQFF.